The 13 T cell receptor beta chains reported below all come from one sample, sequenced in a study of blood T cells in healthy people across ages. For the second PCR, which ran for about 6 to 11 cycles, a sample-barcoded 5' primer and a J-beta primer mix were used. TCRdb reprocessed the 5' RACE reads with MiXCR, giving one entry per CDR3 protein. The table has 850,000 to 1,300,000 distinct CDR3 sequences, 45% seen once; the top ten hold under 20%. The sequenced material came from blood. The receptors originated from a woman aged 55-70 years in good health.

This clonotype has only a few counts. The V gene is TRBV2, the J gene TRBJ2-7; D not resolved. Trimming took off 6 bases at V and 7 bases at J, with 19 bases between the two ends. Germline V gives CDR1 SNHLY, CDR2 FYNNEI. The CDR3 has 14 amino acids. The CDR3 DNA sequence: TGTGCCAGCAGCGCCCGGACGACCGGCCATGAGCAGTACTTC. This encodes CASSARTTGHEQYF.

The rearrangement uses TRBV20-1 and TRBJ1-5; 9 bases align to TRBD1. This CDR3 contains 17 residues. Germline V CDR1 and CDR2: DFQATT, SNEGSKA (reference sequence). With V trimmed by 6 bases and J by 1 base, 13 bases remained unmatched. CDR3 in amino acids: CSAPGWTGATSNQPQHF. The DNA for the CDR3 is TGCAGTGCGCCCGGGTGGACAGGGGCCACAAGCAATCAGCCCCAGCATTTT.

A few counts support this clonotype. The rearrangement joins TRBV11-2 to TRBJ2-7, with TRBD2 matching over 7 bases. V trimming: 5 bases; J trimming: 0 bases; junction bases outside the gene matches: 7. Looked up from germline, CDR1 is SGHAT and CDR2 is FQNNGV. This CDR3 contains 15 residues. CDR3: CASSRRGDRSYEQYF. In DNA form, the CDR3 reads TGTGCCAGCAGCCGCCGGGGGGACCGCTCCTACGAGCAGTACTTC. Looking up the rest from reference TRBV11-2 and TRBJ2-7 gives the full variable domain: EAGVAQSPRYKIIEKRQSVAFWCNPISGHATLYWYQQILGQGPKLLIQFQNNGVVDDSQLPKDRFSAERLKGVDSTLKIQPAKLEDSAVYLCASSRRGDRSYEQYFGPGTRLTVT.

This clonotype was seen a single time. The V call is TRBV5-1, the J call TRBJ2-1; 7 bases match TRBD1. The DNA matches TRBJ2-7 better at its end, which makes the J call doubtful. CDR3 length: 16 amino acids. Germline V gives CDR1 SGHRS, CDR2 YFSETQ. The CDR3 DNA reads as TGCGCCAGCAGCTTGGGTCGGACAGGTTCCTACAATGAGCAGTACTTC. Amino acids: CASSLGRTGSYNEQYF.

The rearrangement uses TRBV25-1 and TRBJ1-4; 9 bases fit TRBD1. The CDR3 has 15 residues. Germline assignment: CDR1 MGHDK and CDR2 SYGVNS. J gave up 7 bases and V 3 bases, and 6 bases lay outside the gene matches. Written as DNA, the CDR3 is TGTGCCAGCAGTGATTCCGGACAGGGGCGTGAAAAACTGTTTTTT. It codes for CASSDSGQGREKLFF.

The CDR3 sequence: CASSQDSNRVSSYNEQFF. DNA for the CDR3: TGCGCCAGCAGCCAAGATTCAAATAGGGTAAGCTCCTACAATGAGCAGTTCTTC. The V call is TRBV4-1, the J call TRBJ2-1; D gene unclear. Trimming cost V 0 bases and J 0 bases, with 15 bases left between them. The germline gives CDR1 MGHRA, CDR2 YSYEKL. The length of the CDR3 is 18 residues.

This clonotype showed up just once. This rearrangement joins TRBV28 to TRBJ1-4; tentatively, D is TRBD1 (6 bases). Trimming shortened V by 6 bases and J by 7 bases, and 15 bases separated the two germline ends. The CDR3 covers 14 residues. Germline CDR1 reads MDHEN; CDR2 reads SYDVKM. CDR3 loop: CASSILGTPEKLFF. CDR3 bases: TGTGCCAGCAGCATTCTCGGGACACCTGAAAAACTGTTTTTT.

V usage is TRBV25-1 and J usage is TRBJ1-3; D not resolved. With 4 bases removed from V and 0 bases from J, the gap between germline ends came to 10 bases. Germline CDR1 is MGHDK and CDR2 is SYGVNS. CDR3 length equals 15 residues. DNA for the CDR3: TGTGCCAGCAGTGTGGGTGGCTACTCTGGAAACACCATATATTTT. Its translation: CASSVGGYSGNTIYF.

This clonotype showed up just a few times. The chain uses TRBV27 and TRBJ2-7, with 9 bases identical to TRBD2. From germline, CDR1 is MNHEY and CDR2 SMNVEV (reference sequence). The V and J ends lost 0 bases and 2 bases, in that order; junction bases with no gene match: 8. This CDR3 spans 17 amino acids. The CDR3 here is CASSLSKREVGAYEQYF. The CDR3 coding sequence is TGTGCCAGCAGTTTATCAAAGCGGGAGGTGGGGGCCTACGAGCAGTACTTC.

The CDR3 reads CASSYSPSGGGTDTQYF. The CDR3 nucleotides read TGTGCCAGCAGTTACTCACCTAGCGGTGGTGGCACAGATACGCAGTATTTT. The chain combines TRBV6-5 with TRBJ2-3; 7 bases are a match to TRBD2. With V trimmed by 0 bases and J by 1 base, 7 bases remained unmatched. Germline CDR1 reads MNHEY; CDR2 reads SVGAGI. The CDR3 has 17 residues.

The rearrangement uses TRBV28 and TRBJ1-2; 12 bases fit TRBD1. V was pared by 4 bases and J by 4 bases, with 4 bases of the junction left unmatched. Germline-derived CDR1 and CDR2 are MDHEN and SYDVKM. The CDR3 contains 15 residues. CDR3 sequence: CASSYGTGGVYGYTF. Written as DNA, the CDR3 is TGTGCCAGCAGTTACGGGACAGGGGGCGTCTATGGCTACACCTTC.

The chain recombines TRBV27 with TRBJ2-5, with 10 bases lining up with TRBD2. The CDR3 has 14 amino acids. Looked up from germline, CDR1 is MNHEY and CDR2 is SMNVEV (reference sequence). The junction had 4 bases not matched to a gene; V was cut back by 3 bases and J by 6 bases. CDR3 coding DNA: TGTGCCAGCAGTTTTTCTAGCGGGAGTAAGACCCAGTACTTC. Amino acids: CASSFSSGSKTQYF.

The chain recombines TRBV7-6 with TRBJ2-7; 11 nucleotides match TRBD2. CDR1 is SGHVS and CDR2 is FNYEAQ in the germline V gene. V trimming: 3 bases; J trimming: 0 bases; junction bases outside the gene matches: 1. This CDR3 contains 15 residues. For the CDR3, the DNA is TGTGCCAGCAGCTTTAGCGGGAGGGACTCCTACGAGCAGTACTTC. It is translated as CASSFSGRDSYEQYF. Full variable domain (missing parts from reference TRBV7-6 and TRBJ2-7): GAGVSQSPRYKVTKRGQDVALRCDPISGHVSLYWYRQALGQGPEFLTYFNYEAQQDKSGLPNDRFSAERPEGSISTLTIQRTEQRDSAMYRCASSFSGRDSYEQYFGPGTRLTVT.